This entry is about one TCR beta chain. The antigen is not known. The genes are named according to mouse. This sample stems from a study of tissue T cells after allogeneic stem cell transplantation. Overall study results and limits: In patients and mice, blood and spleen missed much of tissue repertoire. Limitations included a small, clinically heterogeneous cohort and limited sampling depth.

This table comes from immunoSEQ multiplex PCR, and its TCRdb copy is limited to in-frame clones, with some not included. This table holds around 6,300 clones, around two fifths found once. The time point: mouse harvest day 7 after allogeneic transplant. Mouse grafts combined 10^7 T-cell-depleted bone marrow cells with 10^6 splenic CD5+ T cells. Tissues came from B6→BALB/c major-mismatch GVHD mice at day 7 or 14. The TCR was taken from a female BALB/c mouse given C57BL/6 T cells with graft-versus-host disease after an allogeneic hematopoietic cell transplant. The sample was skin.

The CDR3 DNA, read in part, is TGTGCCAGCTCTCTGGGACAACAAGACACCCAGTAC. This encodes CASSLGQQDTQY. In full, the CDR3 is CASSLGQQDTQYF. The chain uses TRBV12-1 and TRBJ2-5, with D perhaps matching TRBD1 (6 bases). The sequence runs out 1 residue before the end of the CDR3; the remainder is reconstructed from the germline J gene. The CDR3 is made up of 13 amino acids. Trimming took 1 base from V and 3 from J, leaving 7 bases between them. In germline, CDR1 is SGHSN, CDR2 HYEKVE.